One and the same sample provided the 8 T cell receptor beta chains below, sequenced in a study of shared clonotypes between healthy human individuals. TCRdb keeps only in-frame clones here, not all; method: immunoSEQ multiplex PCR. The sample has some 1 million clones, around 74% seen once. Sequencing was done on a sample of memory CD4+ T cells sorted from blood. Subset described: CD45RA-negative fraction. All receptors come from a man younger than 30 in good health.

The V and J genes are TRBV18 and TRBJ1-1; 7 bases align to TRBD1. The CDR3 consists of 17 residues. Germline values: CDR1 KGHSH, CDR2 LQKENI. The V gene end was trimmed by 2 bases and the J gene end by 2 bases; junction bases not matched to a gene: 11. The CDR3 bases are TGTGCCAGCTCACCAGCTATGACAGGGAGAACAAACACTGAAGCTTTCTTT. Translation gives CASSPAMTGRTNTEAFF.

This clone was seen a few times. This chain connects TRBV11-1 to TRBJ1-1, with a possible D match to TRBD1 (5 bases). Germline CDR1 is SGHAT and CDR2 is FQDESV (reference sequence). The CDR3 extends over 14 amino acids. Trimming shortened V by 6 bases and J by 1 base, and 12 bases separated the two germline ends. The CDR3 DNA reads TGTGCCAGCAGAGCCGGAACAGGGAACACTGAAGCTTTCTTT. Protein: CASRAGTGNTEAFF.

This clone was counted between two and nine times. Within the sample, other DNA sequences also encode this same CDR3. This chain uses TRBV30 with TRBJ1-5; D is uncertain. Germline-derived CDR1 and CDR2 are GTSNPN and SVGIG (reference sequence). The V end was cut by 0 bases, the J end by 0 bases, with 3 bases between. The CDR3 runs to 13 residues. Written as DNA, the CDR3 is TGTGCCTGGAGTGTGGGTAGCAATCAGCCCCAGCATTTT. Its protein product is CAWSVGSNQPQHF. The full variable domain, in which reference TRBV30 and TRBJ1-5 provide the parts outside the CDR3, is SQTIHQWPATLVQPVGSPLSLECTVEGTSNPNLYWYRQAAGRGLQLLFYSVGIGQISSEVPQNLSASRPQDRQFILSSKKLLLSDSGFYLCAWSVGSNQPQHFGDGTRLSIL.

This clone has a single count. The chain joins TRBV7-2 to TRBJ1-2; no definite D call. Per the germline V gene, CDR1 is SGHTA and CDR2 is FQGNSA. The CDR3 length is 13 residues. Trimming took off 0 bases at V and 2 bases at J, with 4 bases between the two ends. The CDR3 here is CASSLARNYGYTF. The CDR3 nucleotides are TGTGCCAGCAGCTTAGCCAGGAACTATGGCTACACCTTC.

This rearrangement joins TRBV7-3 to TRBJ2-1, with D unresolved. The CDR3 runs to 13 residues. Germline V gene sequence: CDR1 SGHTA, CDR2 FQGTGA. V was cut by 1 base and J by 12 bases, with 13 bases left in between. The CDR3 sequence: CASSLKVELAQFF. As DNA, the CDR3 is TGTGCCAGCAGCTTAAAGGTTGAACTGGCGCAGTTCTTC.

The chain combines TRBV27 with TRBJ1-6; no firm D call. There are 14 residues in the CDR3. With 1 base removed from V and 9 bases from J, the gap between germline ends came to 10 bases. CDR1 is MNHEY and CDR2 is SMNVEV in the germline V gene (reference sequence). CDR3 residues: CASSLWVEGSPLHF. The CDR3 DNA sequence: TGTGCCAGCAGTTTATGGGTGGAGGGTTCACCCCTCCACTTT.

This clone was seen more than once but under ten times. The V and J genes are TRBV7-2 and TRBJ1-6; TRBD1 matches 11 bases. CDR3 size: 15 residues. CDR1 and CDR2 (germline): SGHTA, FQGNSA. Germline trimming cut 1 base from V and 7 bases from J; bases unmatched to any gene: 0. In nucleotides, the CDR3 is TGTGCCAGCAGCTTAGGGGACAGGGGGAATTCACCCCTCCACTTT. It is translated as CASSLGDRGNSPLHF.

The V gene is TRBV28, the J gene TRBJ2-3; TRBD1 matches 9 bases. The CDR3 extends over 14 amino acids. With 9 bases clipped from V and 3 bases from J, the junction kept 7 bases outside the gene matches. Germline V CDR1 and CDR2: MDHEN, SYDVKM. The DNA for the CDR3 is TGTGCCAGTGCCTCCGGGACAGGGACAGATACGCAGTATTTT. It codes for CASASGTGTDTQYF.